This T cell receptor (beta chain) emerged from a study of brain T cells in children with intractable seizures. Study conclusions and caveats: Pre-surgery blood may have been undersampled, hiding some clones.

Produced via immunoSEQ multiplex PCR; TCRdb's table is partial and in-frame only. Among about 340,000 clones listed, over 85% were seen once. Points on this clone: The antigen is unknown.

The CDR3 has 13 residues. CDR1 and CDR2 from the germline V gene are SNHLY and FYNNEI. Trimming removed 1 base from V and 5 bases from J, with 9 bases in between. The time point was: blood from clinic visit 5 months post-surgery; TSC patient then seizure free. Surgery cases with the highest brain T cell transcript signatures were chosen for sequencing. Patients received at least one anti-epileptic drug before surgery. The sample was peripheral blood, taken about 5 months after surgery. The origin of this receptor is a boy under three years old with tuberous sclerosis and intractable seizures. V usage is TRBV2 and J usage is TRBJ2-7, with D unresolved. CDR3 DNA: TGTGCCAGCAGTGAAGAGGCGGCCCACGAGCAGTACTTC. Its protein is CASSEEAAHEQYF.